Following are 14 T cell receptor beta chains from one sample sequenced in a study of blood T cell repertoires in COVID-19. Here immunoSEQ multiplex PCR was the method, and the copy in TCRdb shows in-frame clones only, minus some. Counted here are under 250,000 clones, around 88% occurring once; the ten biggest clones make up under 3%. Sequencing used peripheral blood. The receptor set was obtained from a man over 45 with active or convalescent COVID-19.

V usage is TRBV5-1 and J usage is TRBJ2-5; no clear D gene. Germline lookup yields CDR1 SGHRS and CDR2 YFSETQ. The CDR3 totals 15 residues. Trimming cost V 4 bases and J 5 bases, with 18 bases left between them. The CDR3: CASSPAQILGETQYF. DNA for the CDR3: TGCGCCAGCAGCCCCGCACAGATTTTAGGCGAGACCCAGTACTTC.

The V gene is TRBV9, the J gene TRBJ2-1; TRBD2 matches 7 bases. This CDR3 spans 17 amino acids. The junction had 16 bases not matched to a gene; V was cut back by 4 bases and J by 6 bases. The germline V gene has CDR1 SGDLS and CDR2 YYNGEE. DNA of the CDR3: TGTGCCAGCAGCCTAATTCCCTCTGTGGGAGGGTCCAATGAGCAGTTCTTC. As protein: CASSLIPSVGGSNEQFF.

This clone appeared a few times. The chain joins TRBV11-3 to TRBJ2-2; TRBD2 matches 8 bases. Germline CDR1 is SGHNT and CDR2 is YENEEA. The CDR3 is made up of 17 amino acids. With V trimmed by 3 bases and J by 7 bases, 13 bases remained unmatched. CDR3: CASSLGTSGGVHGELFF. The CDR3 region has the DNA TGTGCCAGCAGCTTGGGAACTAGCGGCGGTGTTCACGGGGAGCTGTTTTTT.

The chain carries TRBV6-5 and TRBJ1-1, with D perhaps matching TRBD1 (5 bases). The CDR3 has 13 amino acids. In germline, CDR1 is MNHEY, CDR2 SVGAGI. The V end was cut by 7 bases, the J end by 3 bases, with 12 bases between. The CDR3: CASMRGLYTEAFF. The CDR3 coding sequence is TGTGCCAGCATGCGGGGACTTTACACTGAAGCTTTCTTT.

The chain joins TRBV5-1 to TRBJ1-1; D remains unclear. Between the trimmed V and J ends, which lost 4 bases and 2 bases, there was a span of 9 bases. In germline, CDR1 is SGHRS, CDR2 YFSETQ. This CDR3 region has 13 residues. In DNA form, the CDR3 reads TGCGCCAGCAGCCCACAGCTAAACACTGAAGCTTTCTTT. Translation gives CASSPQLNTEAFF.

The CDR3 DNA follows: TGTGCCAGCAGCGAATCCTCGGGAGGACAGGAGCAGTACTTC. Translation: CASSESSGGQEQYF. This chain uses TRBV5-5 with TRBJ2-7; weak D call: TRBD2 (7 bases). The V and J ends lost 4 bases and 7 bases respectively, with 18 bases between them. Germline assignment: CDR1 SGHKS and CDR2 YYEKEE (reference sequence). CDR3 length: 14 amino acids.

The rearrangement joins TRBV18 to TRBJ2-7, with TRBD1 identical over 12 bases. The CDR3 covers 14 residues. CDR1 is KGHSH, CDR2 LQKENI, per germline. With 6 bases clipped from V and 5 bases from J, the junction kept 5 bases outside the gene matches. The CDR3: CASSPGQGANEQYF. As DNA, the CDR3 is TGTGCCAGCTCGCCGGGACAGGGGGCCAACGAGCAGTACTTC.

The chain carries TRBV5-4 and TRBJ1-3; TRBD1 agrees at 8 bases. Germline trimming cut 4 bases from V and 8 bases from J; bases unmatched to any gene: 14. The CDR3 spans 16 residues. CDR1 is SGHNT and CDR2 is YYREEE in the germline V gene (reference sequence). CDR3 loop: CASSTGNRGGRDTIYF. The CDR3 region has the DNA TGTGCCAGCAGCACCGGAAACAGGGGGGGCAGAGACACCATATATTTT. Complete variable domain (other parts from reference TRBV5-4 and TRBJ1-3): ETGVTQSPTHLIKTRGQQVTLRCSSQSGHNTVSWYQQALGQGPQFIFQYYREEENGRGNFPPRFSGLQFPNYSSELNVNALELDDSALYLCASSTGNRGGRDTIYFGEGSWLTVV.

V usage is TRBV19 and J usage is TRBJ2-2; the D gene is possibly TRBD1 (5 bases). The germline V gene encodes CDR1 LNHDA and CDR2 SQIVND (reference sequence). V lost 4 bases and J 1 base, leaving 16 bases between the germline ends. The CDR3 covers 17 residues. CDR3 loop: CASSTPDSRWNTGELFF. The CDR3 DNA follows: TGTGCCAGTAGTACACCAGACAGTCGATGGAACACCGGGGAGCTGTTTTTT.

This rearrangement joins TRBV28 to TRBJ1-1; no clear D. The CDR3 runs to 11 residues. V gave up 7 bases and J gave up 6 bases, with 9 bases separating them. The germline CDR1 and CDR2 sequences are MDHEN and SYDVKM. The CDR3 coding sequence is TGTGCCAGCAAGGAGCTCTCTGAAGCTTTCTTT. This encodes CASKELSEAFF.

DNA of the CDR3: TGTGCCAGCAGCCAAGGCCCAGGGTATCAGCCCCAGCATTTT. Its protein is CASSQGPGYQPQHF. The genes are TRBV3-1 (or the pseudogene TRBV3-2) and TRBJ1-5; D perhaps matches TRBD1 (5 bases). Trimming took off 1 base at V and 5 bases at J, with 9 bases between the two ends. In germline, CDR1 is LGHDT, CDR2 YNNKEL (reference sequence). The CDR3 is 14 amino acids.

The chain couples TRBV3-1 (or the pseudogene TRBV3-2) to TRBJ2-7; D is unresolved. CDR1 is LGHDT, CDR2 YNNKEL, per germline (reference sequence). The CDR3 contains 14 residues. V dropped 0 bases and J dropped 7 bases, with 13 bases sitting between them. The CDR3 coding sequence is TGTGCCAGCAGCCAAGATGGAAGGTCCGGGGAGCAGTACTTC. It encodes CASSQDGRSGEQYF.

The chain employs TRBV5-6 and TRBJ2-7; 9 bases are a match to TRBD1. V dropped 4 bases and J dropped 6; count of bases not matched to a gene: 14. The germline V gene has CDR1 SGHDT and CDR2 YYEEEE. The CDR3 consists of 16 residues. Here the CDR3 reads CASSLIPGQGMAEQYF. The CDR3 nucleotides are TGTGCCAGCAGCCTCATCCCGGGACAGGGTATGGCCGAGCAGTACTTC.

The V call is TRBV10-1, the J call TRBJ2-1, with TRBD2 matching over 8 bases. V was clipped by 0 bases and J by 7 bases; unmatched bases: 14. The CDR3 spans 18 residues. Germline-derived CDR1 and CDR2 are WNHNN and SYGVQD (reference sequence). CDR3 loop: CASSESGGAAGDMNEQFF. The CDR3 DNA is TGCGCCAGCAGTGAGTCCGGGGGGGCAGCGGGAGATATGAATGAGCAGTTCTTC.